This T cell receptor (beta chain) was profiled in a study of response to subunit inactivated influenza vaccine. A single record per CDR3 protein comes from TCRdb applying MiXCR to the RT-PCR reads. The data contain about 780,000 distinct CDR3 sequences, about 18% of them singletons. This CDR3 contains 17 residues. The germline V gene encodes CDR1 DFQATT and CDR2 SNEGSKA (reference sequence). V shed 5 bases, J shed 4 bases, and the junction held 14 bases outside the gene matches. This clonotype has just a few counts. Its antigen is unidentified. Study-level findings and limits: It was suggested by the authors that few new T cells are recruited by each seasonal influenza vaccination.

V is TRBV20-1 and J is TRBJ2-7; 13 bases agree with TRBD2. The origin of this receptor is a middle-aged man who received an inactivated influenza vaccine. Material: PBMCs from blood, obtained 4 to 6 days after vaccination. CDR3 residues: CSAPGTSGAGGSYEQYF. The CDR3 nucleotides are TGCAGTGCTCCCGGGACTAGCGGGGCCGGGGGAAGTTACGAGCAGTACTTC.